This T cell receptor beta chain stems from a study of cytomegalovirus exposure and HLA in healthy donors. General observations from the study: With later analysis, a missense DCLRE1C variant became linked to TCR beta V- and J-gene trimming. An analysis that came later showed most CMV-associated TCR beta chains appearing HLA-restricted. It was likely that a cluster of highly shared sequence variants was a sequencing artifact. Accounts indicate the classifier identified cytomegalovirus status with strong specificity and sensitivity.

The germline V gene encodes CDR1 SNHLY and CDR2 FYNNEI. The CDR3 totals 12 residues. Trimming left V 8 bases short and J 1 base short, with 9 bases between. 60 Vbeta and 13 Jbeta primers were used in PCR. The method was immunoSEQ multiplex PCR; TCRdb's version includes in-frame clones alone and lacks a portion of them. This repertoire comprises around 100,000 clones; its ten largest clones make up 5.5% to 8%. Details on this clone: Its cognate antigen is unknown.

The chain is built from TRBV2 and TRBJ2-7, with D perhaps matching TRBD1 (5 bases). Sequencing was done on a sample of PBMCs. The TCR comes from a man between 35 and 55 years old in good health and CMV-seropositive. The CDR3 nucleotides are TGTGCCAGCGAGGACACTTCCTACGAGCAGTACTTC. This codes for CASEDTSYEQYF.